This T cell receptor (beta chain) derives from a study of OX40 agonist ivuxolimab in advanced cancers. Study-level information: Patients assigned to dose escalation were diagnosed with hepatocellular carcinoma, melanoma, renal cell or head and neck cancer. General study points: CD4+ and CD8+ blood T cells expanded clonally by week 6 at 0.1 to 3.0 mg/kg.

The germline V gene has CDR1 MNHEY and CDR2 SMNVEV (reference sequence). Trimming took off 3 bases at V and 6 bases at J, with 9 bases between the two ends. The CDR3 length is 12 residues. With regard to this clone: Its antigen is still unknown.

Data came from immunoSEQ multiplex PCR; TCRdb stores just in-frame clones and leaves some out. The sample has approximately 31,000 clones; roughly 88% are singletons. This material consisted of CD4+ or CD8+ T cells sorted from blood, taken in a trial of the OX40 agonist ivuxolimab. The V gene is TRBV27, the J gene TRBJ2-7; D is perhaps TRBD1 or TRBD2 (5 bases each). This TCR came from an adult with an advanced solid tumor such as melanoma, head and neck, liver or kidney cancer. The DNA for the CDR3 is TGTGCCAGCAGTTTTGAGGGGAGCGAGCAGTACTTC. Translating gives CASSFEGSEQYF.